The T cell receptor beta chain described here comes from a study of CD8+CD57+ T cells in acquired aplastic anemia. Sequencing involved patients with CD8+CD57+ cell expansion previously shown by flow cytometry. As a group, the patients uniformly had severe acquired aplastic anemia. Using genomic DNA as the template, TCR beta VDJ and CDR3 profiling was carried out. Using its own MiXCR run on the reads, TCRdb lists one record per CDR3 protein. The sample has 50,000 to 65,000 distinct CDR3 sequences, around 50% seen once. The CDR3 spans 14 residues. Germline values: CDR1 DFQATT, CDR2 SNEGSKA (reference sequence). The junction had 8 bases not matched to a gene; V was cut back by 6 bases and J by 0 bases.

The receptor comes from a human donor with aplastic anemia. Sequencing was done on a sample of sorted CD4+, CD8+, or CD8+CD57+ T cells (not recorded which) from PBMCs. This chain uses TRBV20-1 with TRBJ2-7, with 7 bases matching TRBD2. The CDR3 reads CSAETSTSSYEQYF. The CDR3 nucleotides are TGCAGTGCCGAGACTAGCACTAGCTCCTACGAGCAGTACTTC.